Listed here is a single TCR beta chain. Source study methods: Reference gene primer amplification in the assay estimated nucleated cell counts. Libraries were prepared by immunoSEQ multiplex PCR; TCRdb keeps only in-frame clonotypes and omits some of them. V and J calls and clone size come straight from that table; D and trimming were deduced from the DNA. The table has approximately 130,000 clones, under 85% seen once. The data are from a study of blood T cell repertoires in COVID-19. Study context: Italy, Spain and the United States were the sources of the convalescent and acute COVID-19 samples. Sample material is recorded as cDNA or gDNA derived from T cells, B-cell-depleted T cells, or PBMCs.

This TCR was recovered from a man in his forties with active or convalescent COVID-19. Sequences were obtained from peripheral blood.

The CDR3: CASRLGGGAQYF. The CDR3 DNA reads as TGTGCCAGCAGGCTGGGAGGGGGTGCGCAGTACTTC. J is TRBJ2-7 and V is TRBV27; D is possibly TRBD2 (7 bases). The CDR3 is made up of 12 amino acids. Germline CDR1 and CDR2: MNHEY and SMNVEV (reference sequence). V was clipped by 6 bases and J by 9 bases, with 15 bases between them.